A selection of T cell receptor beta chains follows, all from one sample in a study of Graves' ophthalmopathy and Graves' hyperthyroidism. MiXCR, run by TCRdb on the multiplex PCR reads, gives a single entry per CDR3 protein. Among over a million distinct CDR3 sequences listed, less than 45% were seen once. Material: peripheral blood or thyroid tissue (not recorded which). The receptors derive from an adult man with Graves' hyperthyroidism. CDR3s include the opening cysteine and the closing phenylalanine or tryptophan. The D gene is left open where the match is weak. Rows give clone size only sometimes, using once, few, many, or a class for an expanded clone.

>TRBD2|TRBJ2-2|.|TRBV27
CASSLGPYSGRNTGELFF
TGTGCCAGCAGTCTCGGCCCCTATAGCGGGAGGAACACCGGGGAGCTGTTTTTT
>.|TRBJ1-1|once|TRBV24-1
CASSVSGIGTEAFF
TGTGCCAGCAGTGTTAGCGGGATAGGCACTGAAGCTTTCTTT
>.|TRBJ1-4|many|TRBV7-9
CATRTAATNEKLFF
TGTGCCACCCGAACAGCGGCAACTAATGAAAAACTGTTTTTT
>.|TRBJ2-7|.|TRBV3-1
CASSRGVVSYEQYF
TGTGCCAGCAGCCGCGGTGTAGTATCCTACGAGCAGTACTTC
>.|TRBJ1-3|.|TRBV28
CASSPNRDTIYF
TGTGCCAGCAGTCCCAATCGGGACACCATATATTTT
>.|TRBJ1-2|many|TRBV20-1
CSASKPGGGSYGYTF
TGCAGTGCTAGTAAACCGGGCGGCGGGAGCTATGGCTACACCTTC
>TRBD2|TRBJ2-2|.|TRBV5-1
CASSWSGSGIAGELFF
TGCGCCAGCAGCTGGAGCGGGAGTGGCATAGCCGGGGAGCTGTTTTTT
>.|TRBJ1-1|many|TRBV7-9
CASSLGSVGTEAFF
TGTGCCAGCAGCTTAGGAAGTGTTGGGACTGAAGCTTTCTTT
>.|TRBJ1-1|many|TRBV10-3
CAISAQGGEGTEAFF
TGTGCCATCAGTGCCCAGGGAGGAGAAGGAACTGAAGCTTTCTTT
>.|TRBJ2-7|.|TRBV29-1
CSVAVGRSSYEQYF
TGCAGCGTTGCGGTGGGAAGGAGCTCCTACGAGCAGTACTTC
>.|TRBJ1-1|.|TRBV6-1
CASRETQGRTEAFF
TGTGCCAGCAGGGAAACACAAGGGAGGACTGAAGCTTTCTTT
>.|TRBJ1-2|few|TRBV24-1
CATSDWAGEYGYTF
TGTGCCACCAGTGATTGGGCAGGGGAATATGGCTACACCTTC
>.|TRBJ1-2|.|TRBV7-2
CASSPPGGSGYTF
TGTGCCAGCAGCCCCCCCGGTGGTAGCGGCTACACCTTC
>TRBD1|TRBJ1-1|many|TRBV7-9
CASSLEGTGGTEAFF
TGTGCCAGCAGCTTAGAAGGGACAGGGGGCACTGAAGCTTTCTTT
>.|TRBJ1-3|.|TRBV25-1
CASSGHSRNTIYF
TGTGCCAGCAGTGGCCACTCCCGAAACACCATATATTTT
>.|TRBJ1-5|.|TRBV9
CASHGMRVNQPQHF
TGTGCCAGCCATGGGATGAGGGTCAATCAGCCCCAGCATTTT
>.|TRBJ1-2|few|TRBV24-1
CATSDAIGSENYGYTF
TGTGCCACCAGTGACGCAATAGGGTCAGAGAACTATGGCTACACCTTC
>.|TRBJ2-6|many|TRBV24-1
CATSEHGANVLTF
TGTGCCACCAGTGAACACGGGGCCAACGTCCTGACTTTC